One and the same sample provided the 22 T cell receptor beta chains below, sequenced in a study of T cells of healthy individuals. TCRdb called the 5' RACE reads again in MiXCR, with one record for every CDR3 protein. Here the sample spans approximately 89,000 distinct CDR3 sequences, roughly 5.1% being singletons. Receptors originate from a female donor in good health.

This clonotype was recorded a few times. The chain has TRBV7-8 and TRBJ2-3; 7 nucleotides match TRBD2. The J segment lost 4 bases and the V segment lost 1 base, leaving 5 bases of the junction unmatched. CDR3 length: 15 residues. Germline assignment: CDR1 SGHVS and CDR2 FQNEAQ. CDR3 nucleotides: TGTGCCAGCAGCTTAGATCGCGGGAGCGCAGATACGCAGTATTTT. It yields the protein CASSLDRGSADTQYF.

This clonotype was detected many times. CDR3 in amino acids: CASRLAGSTGELFF. The CDR3 nucleotides are TGTGCCAGCAGGCTAGCGGGTTCGACCGGGGAGCTGTTTTTT. The genes are TRBV12-3 or TRBV12-4 and TRBJ2-2; 8 positions match TRBD2. The CDR3 has 14 residues. J lost 5 bases, V lost 6 bases, and 5 bases had no gene match.

In this sample, this clonotype turned up a few times. The V gene is TRBV3-1, the J gene TRBJ1-1; D not certain. The CDR3 is made up of 15 amino acids. The V and J ends lost 4 bases and 1 base respectively, with 13 bases between them. The germline V gene encodes CDR1 LGHDT and CDR2 YNNKEL (reference sequence). CDR3 nucleotides: TGTGCCAGCAGCCCACTAGGAGGCCGGAACACTGAAGCTTTCTTT. This gives the protein CASSPLGGRNTEAFF.

This chain joins TRBV12-3 or TRBV12-4 and TRBJ1-1; D gene unclear. V was cut by 5 bases and J by 0 bases, with 4 bases left in between. The CDR3 covers 12 residues. The CDR3 region is CASSVLNTEAFF. The DNA for the CDR3 is TGTGCCAGCAGTGTACTGAACACTGAAGCTTTCTTT.

This clonotype has a count of ten or more. This sequence joins TRBV4-1 and TRBJ2-7, with D uncertain. Trimming removed 1 base from V and 0 bases from J, with 13 bases in between. The CDR3 extends over 16 amino acids. Looked up from germline, CDR1 is MGHRA and CDR2 is YSYEKL. The CDR3 sequence: CASSQVRTLSSYEQYF. DNA for the CDR3: TGCGCCAGCAGCCAAGTCCGGACGCTGAGCTCCTACGAGCAGTACTTC.

The table lists this clonotype with many counts. The chain recombines TRBV20-1 with TRBJ2-1; 9 bases are shared with TRBD2. This CDR3 has 14 residues. V lost 3 bases and J lost 2; bases outside the gene matches: 2. Germline V gene lookup returns CDR1 DFQATT and CDR2 SNEGSKA (reference sequence). CDR3 loop: CSASGGRAYNEQFF. The CDR3 region has the DNA TGCAGTGCTAGTGGCGGGAGGGCCTACAATGAGCAGTTCTTC.

This clonotype was detected ten times or more. The chain carries TRBV6-2 or TRBV6-3 and TRBJ2-5; tentative D call: TRBD2 (6 bases). V lost 9 bases to trimming and J lost 5 bases, with 22 bases between them. Germline V gene sequence: CDR1 MNHEY, CDR2 SVGEGT. The CDR3 is made up of 15 amino acids. The CDR3 nucleotides read TGTGCCAGTTCCGCCGGGACTCCCGCCCGGGAGACCCAGTACTTC. This translates into CASSAGTPARETQYF.

This clonotype was seen at least ten times. V gene TRBV12-3 or TRBV12-4 combines with J gene TRBJ2-2; the match to TRBD1 covers 10 bases. The junction had 12 bases not matched to a gene; V was cut back by 7 bases and J by 7 bases. The CDR3 runs to 16 residues. CDR3 sequence reads: CASTPRDRGKVGELFF. Written as DNA, the CDR3 is TGTGCCAGCACCCCTAGGGACAGGGGCAAGGTCGGGGAGCTGTTTTTT.

This clonotype has more than one count but fewer than ten. The chain links TRBV3-1 to TRBJ1-4; 10 positions agree with TRBD1. The germline V gene encodes CDR1 LGHDT and CDR2 YNNKEL (reference sequence). CDR3 length equals 16 residues. V dropped 2 bases and J dropped 8; count of bases not matched to a gene: 8. This chain's CDR3 is CASSQHGQGEREKLFF. The CDR3 DNA is TGTGCCAGCAGCCAACACGGACAGGGGGAACGAGAAAAACTGTTTTTT.

This clonotype has ten or more counts. The chain joins TRBV4-1 to TRBJ1-4, with 9 bases identical to TRBD1. Per germline, CDR1 MGHRA and CDR2 YSYEKL. V gave up 3 bases and J gave up 8 bases; unmatched junction bases: 1. This CDR3 contains 13 residues. The CDR3 DNA sequence: TGCGCCAGCAGCCAGACAGGGGGAGAAAAACTGTTTTTT. Translating it yields CASSQTGGEKLFF.

This clonotype came up many times. This chain links TRBV20-1 with TRBJ2-7, with 8 bases identical to TRBD1. The ends lost 1 base at V and 4 bases at J; junction bases unmatched: 0. Germline lookup yields CDR1 DFQATT and CDR2 SNEGSKA (reference sequence). This CDR3 has 12 amino acids. The CDR3 coding sequence is TGCAGTGCTAGAGGACAGGGGTACGAGCAGTACTTC. The encoded protein is CSARGQGYEQYF.

The chain recombines TRBV25-1 with TRBJ2-7, with D perhaps matching TRBD2 (6 bases). V dropped 3 bases and J dropped 3 bases, with 9 bases sitting between them. Looked up from germline, CDR1 is MGHDK and CDR2 is SYGVNS. The length of the CDR3 is 13 residues. CDR3 protein: CASSEAGLYEQYF. Here the CDR3 DNA reads TGTGCCAGCAGTGAGGCGGGACTCTACGAGCAGTACTTC.

This clonotype has ten or more counts. The chain couples TRBV20-1 to TRBJ2-3, with 14 bases that match TRBD2. The CDR3 length is 17 residues. The germline V gene has CDR1 DFQATT and CDR2 SNEGSKA (reference sequence). With 1 base clipped from V and 6 bases from J, the junction kept 9 bases outside the gene matches. As DNA, the CDR3 is TGCAGTGCTAGAGGTCGGGGACTAGCGGGAGCGTACGATACGCAGTATTTT. Encoded protein: CSARGRGLAGAYDTQYF.

This clonotype appeared many times. CDR3: CASSFGQGLAKNIQYF. CDR3 nucleotides: TGTGCCAGCAGCTTCGGACAGGGCCTAGCCAAAAACATTCAGTACTTC. This chain connects TRBV5-4 to TRBJ2-4; 8 positions match TRBD1. This CDR3 contains 16 residues. The germline V gene encodes CDR1 SGHNT and CDR2 YYREEE (reference sequence). V dropped 2 bases and J dropped 0; count of bases not matched to a gene: 4.

This clonotype was counted only a few times. The V call is TRBV2, the J call TRBJ2-3; D ambiguous. The CDR3 consists of 14 residues. Per the germline V gene, CDR1 is SNHLY and CDR2 is FYNNEI. Trimming stripped 6 bases from V and 0 bases from J, with 10 bases between. The CDR3: CASRGLSSTDTQYF. The CDR3, as DNA: TGTGCCAGCAGAGGGCTGTCTAGCACAGATACGCAGTATTTT. Supplemented by reference TRBV2 and TRBJ2-3, the full variable domain reads EPEVTQTPSHQVTQMGQEVILRCVPISNHLYFYWYRQILGQKVEFLVSFYNNEISEKSEIFDDQFSVERPDGSNFTLKIRSTKLEDSAMYFCASRGLSSTDTQYFGPGTRLTVL.

This clonotype appeared a few times. The chain employs TRBV18 and TRBJ1-1; D ambiguous. V lost 3 bases and J lost 4, with 9 bases in between. The V gene's germline CDR1 is KGHSH and CDR2 LQKENI. This CDR3 is 13 amino acids long. The CDR3 protein is CASSPVGGTEAFF. CDR3 bases: TGTGCCAGCTCACCGGTCGGAGGCACTGAAGCTTTCTTT.

This clonotype was seen more than once but under ten times. For the CDR3, the DNA is TGTGCCAGCAGTTTGGGGGGCACGAACACCGGGGAGCTGTTTTTT. Its protein product is CASSLGGTNTGELFF. The chain has TRBV28 and TRBJ2-2; D assignment may be TRBD1 or TRBD2 (6 bases each). The CDR3 spans 15 residues. The V gene's germline CDR1 is MDHEN and CDR2 SYDVKM. V was shortened by 3 bases and J by 0 bases, with 8 bases between the two germline ends.

This clonotype was recorded many times. This chain uses TRBV18 with TRBJ1-5; a weak D match, TRBD1 (6 bases). The CDR3 spans 14 residues. Germline V CDR1 and CDR2: KGHSH, LQKENI. V lost 2 bases, J lost 3 bases, and 8 bases lay in between. CDR3 protein: CASSPGQNNQPQHF. The CDR3 DNA sequence: TGTGCCAGCTCACCAGGACAGAACAATCAGCCCCAGCATTTT.

This clonotype occurred a few times. V gene TRBV28 combines with J gene TRBJ1-1; the D is unclear. Trimming removed 5 bases at V and 4 bases at J, with 17 bases between. This CDR3 has 15 amino acids. Germline V gives CDR1 MDHEN, CDR2 SYDVKM. CDR3 sequence reads: CASSPPEGLGTEAFF. In DNA form, the CDR3 reads TGTGCCAGCAGTCCCCCGGAGGGCTTGGGCACTGAAGCTTTCTTT. Variable domain in full (rest from reference TRBV28 and TRBJ1-1): DVKVTQSSRYLVKRTGEKVFLECVQDMDHENMFWYRQDPGLGLRLIYFSYDVKMKEKGDIPEGYSVSREKKERFSLILESASTNQTSMYLCASSPPEGLGTEAFFGQGTRLTVV.

This clonotype has more than one count but fewer than ten. The V and J genes are TRBV9 and TRBJ2-7; tentative D call: TRBD2 (6 bases). V was shortened by 2 bases and J by 0 bases, with 12 bases between the two germline ends. Germline V gene lookup returns CDR1 SGDLS and CDR2 YYNGEE. The CDR3 is made up of 15 amino acids. This CDR3 is CASSVSGESSYEQYF. The CDR3 region has the DNA TGTGCCAGCAGCGTTAGCGGTGAGAGCTCCTACGAGCAGTACTTC.

This clonotype was recorded many times. This sequence joins TRBV7-9 and TRBJ1-6, with D unresolved. V lost 7 bases to trimming and J lost 6 bases, with 16 bases between them. This CDR3 has 15 amino acids. Per the germline V gene, CDR1 is SEHNR and CDR2 is FQNEAQ (reference sequence). As DNA, the CDR3 is TGTGCCAGCACCACATCGGGATCTATTAATTCACCCCTCCACTTT. Protein sequence: CASTTSGSINSPLHF.

This clonotype was picked up many times. This chain joins TRBV7-2 and TRBJ2-1; D ambiguous. This CDR3 region has 13 residues. The germline V gene encodes CDR1 SGHTA and CDR2 FQGNSA. Trimming pared 1 base from V and 6 bases from J, leaving 7 bases between. The CDR3 protein is CASSLVYGNEQFF. The DNA of the CDR3 is TGTGCCAGCAGCTTAGTTTACGGCAATGAGCAGTTCTTC.